The sequence of this T cell receptor beta chain was determined in a study of blood T cell repertoires in COVID-19. Study information: COVID-19 samples from acute and convalescent phases originated in the United States, Italy and Spain.

The germline CDR1 and CDR2 sequences are SQVTM and ANQGSEA. The V end was cut by 5 bases, the J end by 6 bases, with 24 bases between. The CDR3 extends over 16 amino acids. The table lists this clone with a few counts. The protocol was immunoSEQ multiplex PCR, while the TCRdb copy is restricted to in-frame clones and leaves out a portion. In the table there are approximately 96,000 clones, over 70% of which are singletons. The TCR was taken from a woman of 80 years or more with acute or convalescent COVID-19. The sample comprised peripheral blood. The gene calls are TRBV29-1 and TRBJ2-3, with TRBD1 as a possible D gene (6 bases). CDR3 sequence reads: CSVPISQGWNADTQYF. As DNA, the CDR3 is TGCAGCGTTCCAATCAGTCAGGGGTGGAATGCGGATACGCAGTATTTT.